This T cell receptor (beta chain) appears in the sequencing data of a study of T cell responses to AZD1222 COVID-19 vaccine. The repertoire was sequenced with immunoSEQ multiplex PCR; TCRdb's copy has only in-frame clones and lacks some. The sample includes about 150,000 clones, 92% of them seen just once. CDR3 length: 12 amino acids. V lost 4 bases, J lost 4 bases, and 7 bases lay in between. Pooled together were second doses at about 4 or about 12 weeks. The V gene is TRBV12-3 or TRBV12-4, the J gene TRBJ1-2; possible D gene TRBD1, 5 bases. This clonotype was sampled from an adult who received the AZD1222 COVID-19 vaccine. The source material was peripheral blood, sampled 28 days after the second AZD1222 dose. CDR3 sequence: CASSWGFYGYTF. Here the CDR3 DNA reads TGTGCCAGCAGTTGGGGGTTCTATGGCTACACCTTC.